A selection of T cell receptor beta chains follows, all from one sample in a study of cytomegalovirus exposure and HLA in healthy donors. The table came from immunoSEQ multiplex PCR; TCRdb's copy has only in-frame clones and leaves some out. The table shows 110,000 to 150,000 clones, with nearly 80% occurring only once. Sequenced sample: PBMCs. The receptors were gathered from a male donor in good health and CMV-seronegative. Each CDR3 is given with its conserved first and last residue. A D gene is named only where the DNA matches it firmly. Rows give clone size only sometimes, using once, few, many, or a class for an expanded clone.

v_call,cdr3_length,j_call,d_call,clone_size,cdr3_nt,cdr3_aa
TRBV11-2,14,TRBJ2-7,.,few,TGTGCCAGCAGCGTCGACGGGCAGGGGTACGAGCAGTACTTC,CASSVDGQGYEQYF
TRBV4-3,16,TRBJ2-1,TRBD1,.,TGCGCCAGCAGCCAGACCGGGACAGGGACTCATTCTGAGCAGTTCTTC,CASSQTGTGTHSEQFF
TRBV28,11,TRBJ2-7,.,.,TGTGCCAGCAGTCCCTCCCTCGAGCAGTACTTC,CASSPSLEQYF
TRBV27,16,TRBJ2-4,.,.,TGTGCCAGCAGTTCAAGACAGAACCTAGCCAAAAACATTCAGTACTTC,CASSSRQNLAKNIQYF
TRBV11-1,14,TRBJ2-1,.,once,TGTGCCAGCAGCTTAAGCAGGGCTAACAATGAGCAGTTCTTC,CASSLSRANNEQFF
TRBV11-2,15,TRBJ1-2,.,.,TGTGCCAGCACCGCAAGACAGGAACCTAACTATGGCTACACCTTC,CASTARQEPNYGYTF
TRBV11-3,13,TRBJ2-3,TRBD2,.,TGTGCCAGCAGCTTTAGAGCGGGGGATACGCAGTATTTT,CASSFRAGDTQYF
TRBV7-2,17,TRBJ1-5,TRBD1,.,TGTGCCAGCAGCTTAGGGCCTACAGGGGTTGGGTGGCAGCCCCAGCATTTT,CASSLGPTGVGWQPQHF
TRBV7-6,14,TRBJ1-6,.,.,TGTGCCTCAACCTCGGGGGGGATAGGATCACCCCTCCACTTT,CASTSGGIGSPLHF
TRBV6-5,13,TRBJ2-1,TRBD2,.,TGTGCCAGCAGTAAAGGACTAGAGAATGAGCAGTTCTTC,CASSKGLENEQFF
TRBV6-5,15,TRBJ1-1,.,.,TGTGCCAGCAGTCCCGAGGGGGTCGGACACACTGAAGCTTTCTTT,CASSPEGVGHTEAFF
TRBV9,14,TRBJ2-1,TRBD1,few,TGTGCCAGCAGCGGGACAGGGGGCTACAATGAGCAGTTCTTC,CASSGTGGYNEQFF
TRBV28,13,TRBJ1-1,.,.,TGTGCCAGCAGTTCGGACAGGAACACTGAAGCTTTCTTT,CASSSDRNTEAFF
TRBV5-6,15,TRBJ2-7,TRBD2,once,TGTGCCAGCAGCTTGTTCAGCGGGGGTTTCTACGAGCAGTACTTC,CASSLFSGGFYEQYF
TRBV11-2,17,TRBJ2-1,.,.,TGTGCCAGCAGCCCCAATGGGGCGGGGATGGCCTACAATGAGCAGTTCTTC,CASSPNGAGMAYNEQFF
TRBV15,16,TRBJ2-1,TRBD2,.,TGTGCCACCAGCAGAGGGCTAGCGGGGGGGCAGGGTGAGCAGTTCTTC,CATSRGLAGGQGEQFF